This T cell receptor (beta chain) appears in the sequencing data of a study of CD8+CD57+ T cells in acquired aplastic anemia. Study context: Yields of DNA that came from sorted CD4+ and CD8+ cells averaged approximately 3.5 ug. Broader study findings: Found in both controls and patients were 25 to 35 CD8+ CDR3 sequences. Researchers reported that CD8+ Simpson's diversity was not significantly different in patients versus controls.

This clonotype has only one observation. Its matching antigen is unknown. The junction and the germline gene differ at one end; a read error may be behind it. Genomic DNA, serving as template, underwent TCR beta VDJ and CDR3 profiling. Each CDR3 protein gets one entry after TCRdb re-called the reads with MiXCR. This repertoire shows about 400,000 distinct CDR3 sequences, around 68% found once; its top ten account for less than 4%. Germline V gene sequence: CDR1 SGHTA, CDR2 FQGNSA. The CDR3 totals 16 residues. The TCR originated in a human donor in good health, serving as a control. Sequencing was done on a sample of sorted CD4+, CD8+, or CD8+CD57+ T cells (not recorded which) from PBMCs. The chain couples TRBV7-2 to TRBJ2-7; possible D gene TRBD1, 6 bases. The CDR3 here is CASSLEAGAILYEQYF. The CDR3 DNA reads as TGTGCCAGCAGCTTAGAGGCAGGGGCTATCCTATACGAACAGTACTTC.